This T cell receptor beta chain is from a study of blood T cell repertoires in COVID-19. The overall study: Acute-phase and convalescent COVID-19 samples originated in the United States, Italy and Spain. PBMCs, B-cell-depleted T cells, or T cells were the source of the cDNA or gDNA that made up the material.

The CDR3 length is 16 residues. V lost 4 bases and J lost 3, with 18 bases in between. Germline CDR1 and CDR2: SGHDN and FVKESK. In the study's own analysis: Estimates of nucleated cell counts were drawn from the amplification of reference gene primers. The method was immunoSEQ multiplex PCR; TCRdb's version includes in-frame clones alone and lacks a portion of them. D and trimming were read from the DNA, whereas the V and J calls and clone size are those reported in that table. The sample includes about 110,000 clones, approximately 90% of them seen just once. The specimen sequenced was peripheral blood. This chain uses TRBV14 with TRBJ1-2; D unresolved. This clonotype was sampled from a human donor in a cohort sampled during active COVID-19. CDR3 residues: CASSPRGRARYYGYTF. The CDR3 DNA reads TGTGCCAGCAGCCCCCGCGGGAGGGCACGATACTATGGCTACACCTTC.